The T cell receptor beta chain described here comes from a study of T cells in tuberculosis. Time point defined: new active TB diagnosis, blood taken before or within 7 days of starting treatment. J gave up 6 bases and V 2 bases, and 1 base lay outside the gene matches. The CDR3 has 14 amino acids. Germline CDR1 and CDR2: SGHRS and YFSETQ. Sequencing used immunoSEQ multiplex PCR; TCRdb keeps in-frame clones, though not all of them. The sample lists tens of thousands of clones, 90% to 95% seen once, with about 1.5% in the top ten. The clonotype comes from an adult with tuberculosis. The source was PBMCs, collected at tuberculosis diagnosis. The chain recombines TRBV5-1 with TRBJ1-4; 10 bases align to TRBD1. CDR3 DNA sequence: TGCGCCAGCAGCTTAGGGACAGGGGATGAAAAACTGTTTTTT. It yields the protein CASSLGTGDEKLFF. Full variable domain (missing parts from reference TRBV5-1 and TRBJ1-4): KAGVTQTPRYLIKTRGQQVTLSCSPISGHRSVSWYQQTPGQGLQFLFEYFSETQRNKGNFPGRFSGRQFSNSRSEMNVSTLELGDSALYLCASSLGTGDEKLFFGSGTQLSVL.